The rows below give T cell receptor beta chains drawn from one sample of a study of cytomegalovirus exposure and HLA in healthy donors. Assay: immunoSEQ multiplex PCR; the TCRdb copy retains only in-frame clones and omits some. This sample has about 190,000 clones; roughly 80% occur once, and the top ten carry 3% to 4%. Specimen: PBMCs. These receptors were taken from a woman in her thirties in good health and CMV-seropositive. Each CDR3 is given with its conserved first and last residue. Each record gives: D gene, V gene, J gene, clone size, CDR3 protein, CDR3 DNA. A D gene is named only where the DNA matches it firmly. Only some rows state a clone size, as once, few, many or a class for expanded clones.

>-|TRBV6-5|TRBJ2-1|-
CASSAGNEQFF
TGTGCCAGCAGTGCGGGGAATGAGCAGTTCTTC
>TRBD1|TRBV19|TRBJ1-5|-
CASSTGQGGQPQHF
TGTGCCAGTAGTACCGGACAGGGCGGACAGCCCCAGCATTTT
>-|TRBV7-8|TRBJ2-3|-
CASSLAVGQRLSDTQYF
TGTGCCAGCAGCTTAGCAGTTGGACAGAGATTGTCAGATACGCAGTATTTT
>TRBD1|TRBV28|TRBJ2-7|-
CASSQTGGTDEQYF
TGTGCCAGCAGTCAGACAGGGGGCACCGACGAGCAGTACTTC
>-|TRBV27|TRBJ2-7|-
CASSRRSSSYEQYF
TGTGCCAGCAGTCGGCGGTCTAGCTCCTACGAGCAGTACTTC
>TRBD1|TRBV2|TRBJ2-7|-
CASSGFSDRPYEQYF
TGTGCCAGCAGTGGGTTTTCGGACAGGCCCTACGAGCAGTACTTC
>-|TRBV5-1|TRBJ2-3|-
CASSFASGTDTQYF
TGCGCCAGCAGCTTTGCGTCCGGCACAGATACGCAGTATTTT
>TRBD1|TRBV2|TRBJ1-1|-
CASKTGMNTEAFF
TGTGCCAGCAAGACAGGGATGAACACTGAAGCTTTCTTT
>-|TRBV5-1|TRBJ1-5|-
CASSLLGGDSNQPQHF
TGCGCCAGCAGCTTGTTGGGCGGGGATAGCAATCAGCCCCAGCATTTT
>TRBD1|TRBV6-1|TRBJ1-1|few
CASTTGQGSTEAFF
TGTGCCAGCACTACAGGACAGGGAAGCACTGAAGCTTTCTTT
>TRBD2|TRBV7-6|TRBJ2-1|-
CASSLGASGSTYNEQFF
TGTGCCAGCAGCTTGGGGGCTAGCGGGAGTACCTACAATGAGCAGTTCTTC
>TRBD1|TRBV7-9|TRBJ1-4|medium-sized
CASSRGGQGSSNEKLFF
TGTGCCAGCAGCCGGGGGGGACAGGGAAGCTCAAATGAAAAACTGTTTTTT
>TRBD1|TRBV5-4|TRBJ2-3|few
CASRLDRGFTDTQYF
TGTGCCAGCAGGTTGGACAGGGGGTTCACAGATACGCAGTATTTT
>TRBD2|TRBV6-8|TRBJ2-2|-
CASSGPGLAANTGELFF
TGTGCCAGCAGTGGCCCGGGACTAGCAGCGAACACCGGGGAGCTGTTTTTT
>-|TRBV14|TRBJ1-1|few
CASSQGFLSRRAFF
TGTGCCAGCAGCCAAGGCTTCCTGTCCCGCAGAGCTTTCTTT
>TRBD2|TRBV2|TRBJ2-3|-
CASPGASGITDTQYF
TGTGCCAGCCCTGGGGCTAGCGGTATCACAGATACGCAGTATTTT
>TRBD1|TRBV6-1|TRBJ2-7|-
CASSLAGTGDYEQYF
TGTGCCAGCAGTCTCGCGGGGACAGGCGACTACGAGCAGTACTTC
>TRBD2|TRBV5-1|TRBJ2-7|once
CASSSKTSGFSSYEQYF
TGCGCCAGCAGCTCAAAGACTAGCGGGTTCAGCTCCTACGAGCAGTACTTC
>-|TRBV28|TRBJ1-1|-
CASSRGGSHTEAFF
TGTGCCAGCAGTCGTGGGGGCAGCCACACTGAAGCTTTCTTT
>-|TRBV7-9|TRBJ2-7|-
CSSSLDTYEQYF
TGTTCCAGCAGCTTAGATACCTACGAGCAGTACTTC
>TRBD2|TRBV13|TRBJ2-3|-
CASSLGGGPTDTQYF
TGTGCCAGCAGCTTAGGGGGAGGGCCGACAGATACGCAGTATTTT
>TRBD2|TRBV10-1|TRBJ2-7|-
CASSSGTGEQYF
TGCGCCAGCTCTAGCGGGACGGGCGAGCAGTACTTC
>TRBD2|TRBV7-6|TRBJ2-5|-
CASSAGGVAETQYF
TGTGCCAGCAGCGCCGGGGGGGTGGCGGAGACCCAGTACTTC
>TRBD2|TRBV6-1|TRBJ2-7|few
CASSERLAGGYEQYF
TGTGCCAGCAGTGAACGGCTAGCGGGGGGCTACGAGCAGTACTTC
>TRBD2|TRBV5-4|TRBJ2-1|-
CASSAGTSGIREQFF
TGTGCCAGCAGCGCCGGGACTAGCGGGATACGGGAGCAGTTCTTC
>TRBD1|TRBV6-5|TRBJ2-7|-
CASSYGDRGSYEQYF
TGTGCCAGCAGTTACGGGGACAGGGGCTCCTACGAGCAGTACTTC
>-|TRBV7-9|TRBJ2-5|-
CSSSSTLTGDQETQYF
TGTTCCAGCAGCTCTACTTTGACCGGGGACCAAGAGACCCAGTACTTC
>TRBD1|TRBV28|TRBJ2-7|-
CASSLTGDYEQYF
TGTGCCAGCAGTTTGACAGGGGACTACGAGCAGTACTTC
>-|TRBV7-9|TRBJ1-4|-
CASSLEWGDGKLFF
TGTGCCAGCAGCTTAGAATGGGGGGACGGAAAACTGTTTTTT
>-|TRBV5-4|TRBJ1-5|-
CASSFDGGADNQPQHF
TGTGCCAGCAGCTTTGACGGCGGGGCCGACAATCAGCCCCAGCATTTT
>-|TRBV5-4|TRBJ2-5|-
CASSLAGTETQYF
TGTGCCAGCAGCTTGGCAGGAACGGAGACCCAGTACTTC
>-|TRBV2|TRBJ2-1|few
CASSDRVMGNEQFF
TGTGCCAGCAGTGACAGGGTAATGGGCAATGAGCAGTTCTTC
>TRBD2|TRBV5-8|TRBJ2-1|-
CASSLASGSWSYNEQFF
TGTGCCAGCAGCTTGGCTAGCGGGAGCTGGTCCTACAATGAGCAGTTCTTC
>TRBD2|TRBV4-1|TRBJ2-3|-
CASSPGLAAGTDTQYF
TGCGCCAGCAGCCCGGGACTAGCGGCCGGCACAGATACGCAGTATTTT
>-|TRBV6-4|TRBJ1-1|-
CASSAGQANTEAFF
TGTGCCAGCAGTGCCGGACAAGCGAACACTGAAGCTTTCTTT
>-|TRBV6-6|TRBJ2-3|-
CASSGPSTDTQYF
TGTGCCAGCAGTGGGCCTAGCACAGATACGCAGTATTTT
>TRBD1|TRBV19|TRBJ2-7|-
CASSIDLGQVSYEQYF
TGTGCCAGTAGTATAGATCTTGGACAGGTTTCCTACGAGCAGTACTTC
>TRBD2|TRBV27|TRBJ2-7|once
CASGTSGSYEQYF
TGTGCCAGTGGGACTAGCGGGTCCTACGAGCAGTACTTC
>TRBD1|TRBV7-6|TRBJ2-7|-
CASSWTGVMDEQYF
TGTGCCAGCAGCTGGACAGGGGTTATGGACGAGCAGTACTTC
>TRBD1|TRBV4-2|TRBJ2-6|-
CASSQSPGRGKSGANVLTF
TGTGCCAGCAGCCAATCCCCAGGCAGGGGGAAATCTGGGGCCAACGTCCTGACTTTC
>-|TRBV5-1|TRBJ2-7|-
CASSPSSYEQYF
TGCGCCAGCAGCCCGAGCTCCTACGAGCAGTACTTC
>-|TRBV4-2|TRBJ2-1|few
CASSQRSGDGANEQFF
TGTGCCAGCAGCCAAAGGTCGGGAGATGGGGCAAATGAGCAGTTCTTC
>-|TRBV21-1|TRBJ2-5|-
CASSICRTGEEETQYF
TGTGCCAGCAGCATTTGCCGGACAGGGGAAGAAGAGACCCAGTACTTC
>-|TRBV15|TRBJ1-1|few
CATSSVPNTEAFF
TGTGCCACCAGCAGCGTCCCGAACACTGAAGCTTTCTTT
>TRBD1|TRBV5-1|TRBJ2-1|-
CASSYPGTDPYNEQFF
TGCGCCAGCAGCTACCCCGGGACAGACCCCTACAATGAGCAGTTCTTC
>-|TRBV20-1|TRBJ2-1|-
CVSREDGEQFF
TGCGTCTCGAGGGAGGATGGCGAGCAGTTCTTC
>TRBD1|TRBV6-1|TRBJ2-7|-
CASSVSSGQGLRTYEQYF
TGTGCCAGCAGTGTTAGTTCCGGACAGGGGCTTAGGACGTACGAGCAGTACTTC
>TRBD1|TRBV7-9|TRBJ1-1|once
CASSSRGTALNTEAFF
TGTGCCAGCAGCTCCCGCGGGACAGCACTGAACACTGAAGCTTTCTTT
>-|TRBV6-5|TRBJ2-7|-
CASTLQVRGAYEQYF
TGTGCCAGCACTTTACAGGTCAGGGGGGCCTACGAGCAGTACTTC
>-|TRBV27|TRBJ2-1|-
CASSLSTVKIYNEQFF
TGTGCCAGCAGTCTATCGACAGTAAAAATCTACAATGAGCAGTTCTTC